The 20 T cell receptor beta chains given below trace back to one sample, sequenced in a study of T cells after yellow fever vaccination. From the 5' RACE reads, TCRdb called clonotypes with MiXCR, one entry per CDR3 protein. This table has around 260,000 distinct CDR3 sequences, around 4.9% appearing once. The sample in question was CD4+ T cells sorted from PBMCs, obtained on the day of the yellow fever booster vaccination. These receptors came from a man aged 18 to 29 who received the YFV17D yellow fever vaccine.

This clonotype came up many times. The chain couples TRBV19 to TRBJ1-1, with TRBD1 as a possible D gene (6 bases). The length of the CDR3 is 16 residues. The germline gives CDR1 LNHDA, CDR2 SQIVND (reference sequence). Trimming took 5 bases from V and 0 from J, leaving 16 bases between them. The CDR3 loop reads CASSSPGGGLNTEAFF. The CDR3, as DNA: TGTGCCAGTAGTTCTCCGGGCGGGGGCCTGAACACTGAAGCTTTCTTT.

As to this clonotype: At one of its ends the junction is not consistent with the germline gene, which may arise from a read error. The rearrangement uses TRBV12-3 or TRBV12-4 and TRBJ2-3; D is perhaps TRBD1 or TRBD2 (5 bases each). This CDR3 is 15 amino acids long. The CDR3 coding sequence is TGTGCCAGCAATTTAGTGGGGGTGTCCGTGGATACGCAGTATTTT. It encodes CASNLVGVSVDTQYF.

This clonotype was observed at least ten times. The chain uses TRBV7-2 and TRBJ2-3; D unresolved. The CDR3 consists of 13 residues. Looked up from germline, CDR1 is SGHTA and CDR2 is FQGNSA. The V end lost 4 bases, the J end lost 2 bases, and 7 bases lay between the germline ends. DNA for the CDR3: TGTGCCAGCAGCTCAACCCCCACAGATACGCAGTATTTT. It encodes CASSSTPTDTQYF.

The rearrangement uses TRBV6-2 or TRBV6-3 and TRBJ2-1; TRBD2 matches 9 bases. The CDR3 spans 18 residues. Trimming took 6 bases from V and 8 from J; bases not matched to a gene: 20. Germline assignment: CDR1 MNHEY and CDR2 SVGEGT. The CDR3 loop reads CASRVISGTSSLPHEQFF. The CDR3 nucleotides are TGTGCCAGCAGAGTTATCTCCGGGACTAGCAGCCTTCCGCATGAGCAGTTCTTC.

The chain uses TRBV15 and TRBJ2-7; 7 bases agree with TRBD1. Germline CDR1 and CDR2: LNHNV and YYDKDF (reference sequence). The J segment lost 2 bases and the V segment lost 0 bases, leaving 10 bases of the junction unmatched. This CDR3 is 17 amino acids long. The CDR3 here is CATSRDIGTEWAYEQYV. In DNA, the CDR3 is TGTGCCACCAGCAGAGATATAGGGACAGAGTGGGCCTACGAGCAGTACGTC.

The chain links TRBV2 to TRBJ2-1, with 7 positions matching TRBD2. J lost 4 bases, V lost 5 bases, and 5 bases had no gene match. The V gene's germline CDR1 is SNHLY and CDR2 FYNNEI. The CDR3 totals 14 residues. Here the CDR3 reads CASSKRDLYNEQFF. DNA of the CDR3: TGTGCCAGCAGTAAGCGGGACTTATACAATGAGCAGTTCTTC.

This clonotype was observed a few times. This chain connects TRBV5-5 to TRBJ2-1; D may correspond to TRBD1 or TRBD2 (5 bases each). V lost 0 bases and J 0 bases, leaving 16 bases between the germline ends. Germline CDR1 SGHKS, CDR2 YYEKEE (reference sequence). CDR3 length: 18 residues. The DNA of the CDR3 is TGTGCCAGCAGCTTGGGAGGGGTAGGTGGTGGCTCCTACAATGAGCAGTTCTTC. Protein product: CASSLGGVGGGSYNEQFF. Full variable domain (outside the CDR3, taken from reference TRBV5-5 and TRBJ2-1): DAGVTQSPTHLIKTRGQQVTLRCSPISGHKSVSWYQQVLGQGPQFIFQYYEKEERGRGNFPDRFSARQFPNYSSELNVNALLLGDSALYLCASSLGGVGGGSYNEQFFGPGTRLTVL.

This clonotype occurred a few times. The chain carries TRBV7-8 and TRBJ2-7; TRBD2 matches 9 bases. Germline V gene data show CDR1 as SGHVS and CDR2 as FQNEAQ. V shed 5 bases and J 2 bases; nucleotides not matched to a gene: 13. The CDR3 consists of 17 residues. CDR3 nucleotide sequence: TGTGCCAGCAGCCCAAGGGTCGCGGGGGGGCGGACCTACGAGCAGTACGTC. It specifies CASSPRVAGGRTYEQYV.

The chain uses TRBV10-3 and TRBJ1-6; unclear D gene. This CDR3 region has 15 residues. The germline V gene has CDR1 ENHRY and CDR2 SYGVKD. V shed 3 bases and J shed 7 bases, with 13 bases lying between them. CDR3 loop: CAISDLGWKNSPLHF. CDR3 coding DNA: TGTGCCATCAGTGATTTGGGGTGGAAGAATTCACCCCTCCACTTT.

Only a few counts were recorded for this clonotype. The V and J genes are TRBV7-2 and TRBJ1-4; D is ambiguous. CDR1 and CDR2 from the germline V gene are SGHTA and FQGNSA. The CDR3 has 17 amino acids. Trimming cost V 6 bases and J 2 bases, with 19 bases left between them. CDR3 loop: CASSIGPGRSTNEKLFF. The DNA of the CDR3 is TGTGCCAGCAGTATCGGACCCGGGAGGTCTACTAATGAAAAACTGTTTTTT.

The chain has TRBV12-3 or TRBV12-4 and TRBJ2-2; D gene ambiguous. The CDR3 spans 13 residues. V was pared by 5 bases and J by 6 bases, with 10 bases between. CDR3: CASSPRVSGELFF. DNA of the CDR3: TGTGCCAGCAGTCCTCGTGTCTCCGGGGAGCTGTTTTTT.

This clonotype has more than one count but fewer than ten. This rearrangement joins TRBV7-9 to TRBJ1-1, with a tentative D call TRBD1 (6 bases). V was pared by 5 bases and J by 6 bases, with 16 bases between. This CDR3 contains 14 residues. Germline lookup yields CDR1 SEHNR and CDR2 FQNEAQ (reference sequence). The CDR3 reads CASSRRDRKSEAFF. DNA of the CDR3: TGTGCCAGCAGCCGAAGAGACAGGAAATCTGAAGCTTTCTTT.

This clonotype appeared a few times. The gene calls are TRBV5-1 and TRBJ1-1; 9 positions agree with TRBD1. There are 16 residues in the CDR3. V was clipped by 1 base and J by 1 base; unmatched bases: 5. Germline-derived CDR1 and CDR2 are SGHRS and YFSETQ. Written as DNA, the CDR3 is TGCGCCAGCAGCTTGATCGGGACAGGGAGGAACACTGAAGCTTTCTTT. Protein sequence: CASSLIGTGRNTEAFF.

V is TRBV29-1 and J is TRBJ1-4; tentatively, D is TRBD1 (5 bases). Deletions cut 2 bases from V and 13 bases from J, with 17 bases between. The CDR3 spans 13 residues. Germline assignment: CDR1 SQVTM and CDR2 ANQGSEA. The CDR3 sequence: CSVELGVGTSLFF. CDR3 sequence (DNA): TGCAGCGTTGAATTGGGCGTGGGGACCTCACTGTTTTTT.

In this sample, this clonotype turned up a few times. The chain is built from TRBV6-2 or TRBV6-3 and TRBJ2-1; D is unclear. The V and J ends lost 4 bases and 8 bases respectively, with 18 bases between them. The CDR3 covers 15 residues. Germline assignment: CDR1 MNHEY and CDR2 SVGEGT. Written as DNA, the CDR3 is TGTGCCAGCAGTTTTTACTCCCCCCGGTGGGATGAGCAGTTCTTC. It codes for CASSFYSPRWDEQFF.

This rearrangement joins TRBV18 to TRBJ2-4; D gene uncertain. The V gene lost 1 base and the J gene lost 1 base, with 11 bases spanning the gap. The CDR3 totals 16 residues. Germline values: CDR1 KGHSH, CDR2 LQKENI. CDR3 residues: CASSPRLTGAKNIQYF. The CDR3 coding sequence is TGTGCCAGCTCACCACGACTTACCGGGGCCAAAAACATTCAGTACTTC.

This clonotype was seen ten or more times. This sequence joins TRBV27 and TRBJ1-2; D ambiguous. Trimming left V 3 bases short and J 3 bases short, with 11 bases between. The CDR3 extends over 14 amino acids. Germline V gene data show CDR1 as MNHEY and CDR2 as SMNVEV (reference sequence). The CDR3 DNA follows: TGTGCCAGCAGTTTCTCGAATCTGGACTATGGCTACACCTTC. It specifies CASSFSNLDYGYTF.

This clonotype was seen a handful of times. The V call is TRBV5-1, the J call TRBJ1-5; TRBD1 matches 9 bases. The germline gives CDR1 SGHRS, CDR2 YFSETQ. The CDR3 length is 14 residues. J was trimmed by 5 bases and V by 4 bases; bases with no gene match: 4. CDR3 loop: CASSVTGGDQPQHF. DNA for the CDR3: TGCGCCAGCAGCGTAACAGGGGGCGATCAGCCCCAGCATTTT.

The rearrangement joins TRBV6-5 to TRBJ2-1; 8 nucleotides agree with TRBD1. Germline CDR1 and CDR2: MNHEY and SVGAGI. The J segment lost 6 bases and the V segment lost 5 bases, leaving 9 bases of the junction unmatched. The CDR3 totals 15 residues. The CDR3 sequence: CASSQTGDFFNEQFF. The CDR3 coding sequence is TGTGCCAGCAGTCAGACAGGGGATTTCTTCAATGAGCAGTTCTTC.

In its sample, this clonotype was seen many times. The CDR3 loop reads CASSDGTGSYEQYF. The CDR3 bases are TGTGCCAGCAGCGACGGGACAGGGTCCTACGAGCAGTACTTC. This chain links TRBV9 with TRBJ2-7, with 9 positions matching TRBD1. Trimming cost V 3 bases and J 1 base; bases outside gene matches: 2. Germline assignment: CDR1 SGDLS and CDR2 YYNGEE. This CDR3 spans 14 amino acids.